This T cell receptor (beta chain) was obtained from a study of shared clonotypes between healthy human individuals. Broader study findings: The four-donor shared clonotypes exceeded non-shared clonotypes in generation probability, with non-shared ones scoring lower.

Comments on this clone: What it recognizes is unknown.

The CDR3 has 17 amino acids. Germline CDR1 and CDR2: LNHDA and SQIVND (reference sequence). V was clipped by 1 base and J by 3 bases; unmatched bases: 3. The assay was immunoSEQ multiplex PCR, and TCRdb's table has in-frame clones only and misses some. Of about 2.4 million clones in the sample, 93% were seen once. Recent vaccinations or acute infections were absent in the healthy HIV-negative adult donors. This sequence originates from a man aged 18 to 29 in good health. Some clones in this sample may be carry-over from other donors' samples. What was sequenced was naive CD4+ T cells from PBMCs. As to subset: CD45RA+ positively selected. The genes are TRBV19 and TRBJ2-5, with 15 bases that match TRBD2. CDR3 sequence: CASSIGTSGRAEETQYF. DNA for the CDR3: TGTGCCAGTAGTATAGGGACTAGCGGGAGGGCCGAAGAGACCCAGTACTTC.